Sequencing of this TCR beta chain was carried out in a study of blood T cell repertoires in COVID-19. Recovered status applied to Cohort 3 donors who had two consecutive negative PCRs. It also applied to those with clearance or with symptom resolution. V was cut by 5 bases and J by 5 bases, with 14 bases left in between. Germline V CDR1 and CDR2: SGHRS, YFSETQ. This CDR3 spans 15 amino acids. Original handling: Amplification from reference gene primers served as the basis for estimated nucleated cell counts. Sequencing was performed with immunoSEQ multiplex PCR; in TCRdb, only in-frame clones are kept and a portion is missing. V and J calls and clone size follow that table, whereas D and trimming were derived from the DNA. The sample has about 440,000 clones, roughly 91% seen once; the top ten hold about 0.6%.

Material: PBMCs or T cells enriched from blood (not recorded which). The rearrangement links TRBV5-1 to TRBJ2-6; D call uncertain. This TCR derives from a man between 18 and 35 years old who had recovered from COVID-19. The CDR3 DNA follows: TGCGCCAGCAGGGAGTATAGTGACTGGGCCAACGTCCTGACTTTC. This translates into CASREYSDWANVLTF.